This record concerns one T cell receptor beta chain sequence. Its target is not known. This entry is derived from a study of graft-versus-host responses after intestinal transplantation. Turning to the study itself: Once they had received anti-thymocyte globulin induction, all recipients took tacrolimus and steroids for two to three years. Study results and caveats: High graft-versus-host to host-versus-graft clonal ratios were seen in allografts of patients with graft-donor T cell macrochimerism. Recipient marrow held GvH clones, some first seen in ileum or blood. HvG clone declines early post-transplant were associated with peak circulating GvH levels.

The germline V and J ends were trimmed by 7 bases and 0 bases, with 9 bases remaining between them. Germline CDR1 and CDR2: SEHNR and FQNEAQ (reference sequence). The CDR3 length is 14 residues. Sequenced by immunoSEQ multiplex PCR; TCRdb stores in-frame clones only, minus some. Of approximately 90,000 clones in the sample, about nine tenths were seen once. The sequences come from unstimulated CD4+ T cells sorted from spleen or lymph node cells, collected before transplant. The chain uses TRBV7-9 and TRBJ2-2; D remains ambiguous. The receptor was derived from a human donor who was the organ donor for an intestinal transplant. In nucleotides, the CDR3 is TGTGCCAGCACCTCGGCGGCGAACACCGGGGAGCTGTTTTTT. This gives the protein CASTSAANTGELFF.